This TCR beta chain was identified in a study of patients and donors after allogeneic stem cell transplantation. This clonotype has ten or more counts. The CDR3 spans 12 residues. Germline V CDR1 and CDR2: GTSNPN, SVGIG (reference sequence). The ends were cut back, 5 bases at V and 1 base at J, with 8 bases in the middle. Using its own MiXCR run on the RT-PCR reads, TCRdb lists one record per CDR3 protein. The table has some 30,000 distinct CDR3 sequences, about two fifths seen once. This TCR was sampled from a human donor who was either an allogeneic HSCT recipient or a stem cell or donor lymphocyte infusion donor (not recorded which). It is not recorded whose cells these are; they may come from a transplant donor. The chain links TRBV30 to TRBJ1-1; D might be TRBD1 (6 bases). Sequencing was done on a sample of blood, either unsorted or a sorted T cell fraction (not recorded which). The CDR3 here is CAWGQTNTEAFF. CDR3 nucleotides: TGTGCCTGGGGACAGACGAACACTGAAGCTTTCTTT.